This TCR beta chain was obtained from a study of T cell repertoires in aging, cancer and after chemotherapy. Overall study: About 9 million TCR reads were in the whole dataset.

CDR1 MNHEY and CDR2 SMNVEV come from the germline V gene (reference sequence). The CDR3 consists of 16 residues. V was clipped by 2 bases and J by 4 bases, with 17 bases between them. A word on this clonotype: The antigen remains undetermined.

TCR beta rearrangements were amplified from peripheral blood genomic DNA. A mixed TRB-A/B primer pool amplified rearranged TRB by multiplex touch-down PCR. TCRdb re-called the multiplex PCR reads with MiXCR, one entry per CDR3 protein. The data show 1,500 to 2,500 distinct CDR3 sequences, over 25% seen once. Study-wide findings and caveats: The repertoire data cannot show anything about immunological memory following chemotherapy. In each cancer cohort, median generation probability increased across chemotherapy, suggesting thymic output rebounded.

The chain employs TRBV27 and TRBJ1-1, with D possibly TRBD1 on 5 matching bases. Sequenced: blood. The TCR originated in a human donor with a solid tumor. The CDR3 DNA reads as TGTGCCAGCAGTTTAAAAAAAAGGCAGGGCTCCACTGAAGCTTTCTTT. It is translated as CASSLKKRQGSTEAFF.